These 21 T cell receptor beta chains share one sample of origin, sequenced in a study of T cells in tumors after PD-1 blockade. The protocol was immunoSEQ multiplex PCR, while the TCRdb copy is restricted to in-frame clones and leaves out a portion. Here the sample spans 15,000 or so clones, more than 65% being singletons. The input for sequencing was PBMCs, taken after anti-PD-1 treatment. Source of these receptors: a human donor with basal cell carcinoma.

This chain links TRBV4-3 with TRBJ1-4; 9 nucleotides match TRBD1. Per germline, CDR1 LGHNA and CDR2 YSLEER. V lost 3 bases, J lost 3 bases, and 8 bases stayed unmatched. The CDR3 spans 17 residues. The CDR3, as DNA: TGCGCCAGCAGCCACTCAGGGGGACAGGGCGCTAATGAAAAACTGTTTTTT. Protein sequence: CASSHSGGQGANEKLFF.

The chain uses TRBV19 and TRBJ1-4, with 7 bases matching TRBD1. J was trimmed by 7 bases and V by 5 bases; bases with no gene match: 13. Germline CDR1 is LNHDA and CDR2 is SQIVND (reference sequence). The CDR3 extends over 16 amino acids. The CDR3 here is CASSVIPGQTSEKLFF. Written as DNA, the CDR3 is TGTGCCAGTAGTGTTATCCCGGGACAGACAAGTGAAAAACTGTTTTTT.

This clone was observed a single time. This rearrangement joins TRBV5-1 to TRBJ2-1; D gene unclear. CDR3 length: 14 residues. CDR1 SGHRS and CDR2 YFSETQ come from the germline V gene. With 1 base removed from V and 4 bases from J, the gap between germline ends came to 9 bases. The CDR3: CASSLFGEYNEQFF. Here the CDR3 DNA reads TGCGCCAGCAGCTTGTTTGGGGAATACAATGAGCAGTTCTTC.

The chain is built from TRBV3-1 (or the pseudogene TRBV3-2) and TRBJ1-4, with no clear D. Trimming pared 2 bases from V and 5 bases from J, leaving 9 bases between. CDR1 and CDR2 from the germline V gene are LGHDT and YNNKEL (reference sequence). The length of the CDR3 is 14 residues. The CDR3 sequence is CASSQYSKNEKLFF. The CDR3 region has the DNA TGTGCCAGCAGCCAATACTCGAAAAATGAAAAACTGTTTTTT.

The gene calls are TRBV27 and TRBJ1-5, with 7 bases that match TRBD1. V lost 2 bases to trimming and J lost 5 bases; unmatched junction nucleotides: 12. CDR1 and CDR2 from the germline V gene are MNHEY and SMNVEV (reference sequence). CDR3 size: 17 residues. The CDR3 nucleotides are TGTGCCAGCAGTTTAGTTTTCGGGACAGCAAATGATCAGCCCCAGCATTTT. It codes for CASSLVFGTANDQPQHF.

This rearrangement joins TRBV5-5 to TRBJ2-1; D might be TRBD1 or TRBD2, each matching 5 bases. V lost 4 bases and J lost 9, with 11 bases in between. The germline gives CDR1 SGHKS, CDR2 YYEKEE (reference sequence). This CDR3 has 12 residues. CDR3 loop: CASSTGTLEQFF. For the CDR3, the DNA is TGTGCCAGCAGCACCGGGACCCTTGAGCAGTTCTTC.

The chain recombines TRBV7-9 with TRBJ1-1, with D uncertain. The CDR3 totals 12 residues. V lost 1 base and J lost 6, with 6 bases in between. The germline V gene has CDR1 SEHNR and CDR2 FQNEAQ (reference sequence). For the CDR3, the DNA is TGTGCCAGCAGCTTAGAGCTTGCTGAAGCTTTCTTT. Protein sequence: CASSLELAEAFF.

The V gene is TRBV7-2, the J gene TRBJ1-5, with D unresolved. Germline values: CDR1 SGHTA, CDR2 FQGNSA. V dropped 2 bases and J dropped 1 base, with 9 bases sitting between them. CDR3 length equals 15 residues. The CDR3: CASSLNGLSNQPQHF. CDR3 in DNA: TGTGCCAGCAGCTTAAACGGTTTAAGCAATCAGCCCCAGCATTTT.

The rearrangement uses TRBV2 and TRBJ1-2; maybe TRBD1 (5 bases). V lost 8 bases to trimming and J lost 4 bases, with 17 bases between them. This CDR3 spans 14 amino acids. Germline V gene data show CDR1 as SNHLY and CDR2 as FYNNEI. CDR3 amino acids: CASLPAGVFYGYTF. DNA for the CDR3: TGTGCCAGCCTCCCAGCGGGGGTCTTCTATGGCTACACCTTC.

In this sample, this clone turned up once. CDR3 in DNA: TGCGCCAGCAGCCTGACCGGGGAGCTGTTTTTT. Protein product: CASSLTGELFF. The V and J genes are TRBV4-1 and TRBJ2-2; no clear D gene. The CDR3 loop spans 11 amino acids. CDR1 and CDR2 (germline): MGHRA, YSYEKL. V dropped 4 bases and J dropped 5 bases, with 2 bases sitting between them.

The V and J genes are TRBV28 and TRBJ2-7; 9 bases are shared with TRBD2. V was clipped by 6 bases and J by 4 bases; unmatched bases: 7. Germline CDR1 MDHEN, CDR2 SYDVKM. This CDR3 is built from 14 residues. The CDR3 nucleotides read TGTGCCAGCAGGGAGCGGGAGGCCCTTTACGAGCAGTACTTC. Protein sequence: CASREREALYEQYF.

V usage is TRBV14 and J usage is TRBJ2-5; maybe TRBD2 (7 bases). The V end was cut by 1 base, the J end by 6 bases, with 12 bases between. The CDR3 totals 14 residues. Germline lookup yields CDR1 SGHDN and CDR2 FVKESK. The CDR3 sequence: CASSQVGGLKTQYF. CDR3 DNA: TGTGCCAGCAGCCAAGTCGGGGGGCTGAAGACCCAGTACTTC. Full variable domain (rest looked up from reference TRBV14 and TRBJ2-5): EAGVTQFPSHSVIEKGQTVTLRCDPISGHDNLYWYRRVMGKEIKFLLHFVKESKQDESGMPNNRFLAERTGGTYSTLKVQPAELEDSGVYFCASSQVGGLKTQYFGPGTRLLVL.

This chain joins TRBV15 and TRBJ2-1, with a tentative D call TRBD1 (6 bases). V lost 5 bases and J 5 bases, leaving 16 bases between the germline ends. The CDR3 covers 15 residues. Germline CDR1 and CDR2: LNHNV and YYDKDF (reference sequence). The CDR3 reads CATSGPGGTHNEQFF. DNA for the CDR3: TGTGCCACCAGCGGTCCTGGGGGCACCCACAATGAGCAGTTCTTC.

By share, this clone counts as medium-sized. The CDR3 DNA sequence: TGCGCCAGCAGCCAAATAGGGACACTCACTATCTCTGGAAACACCATATATTTT. Its translation: CASSQIGTLTISGNTIYF. V gene TRBV4-1 combines with J gene TRBJ1-3; D is possibly TRBD1 (6 bases). The CDR3 extends over 18 amino acids. CDR1 and CDR2 (germline): MGHRA, YSYEKL. Trimming removed 2 bases from V and 0 bases from J, with 17 bases in between.

This clone was seen a few times. This chain joins TRBV10-2 and TRBJ2-7, with 10 bases fitting TRBD2. CDR1 is WSHSY and CDR2 is SAAADI in the germline V gene. V dropped 10 bases and J dropped 9; count of bases not matched to a gene: 12. This CDR3 is built from 13 residues. The CDR3 nucleotides read TGCGCCATCTCCCAGGCTAGCGGGAGCGCGCAGTACTTC. The encoded protein is CAISQASGSAQYF.

This clone appeared a few times. The chain joins TRBV5-1 to TRBJ2-5, with 7 bases that match TRBD2. After removal of 7 bases from V and 7 bases from J, the junction contained 4 bases not matched to a gene. Per the germline V gene, CDR1 is SGHRS and CDR2 is YFSETQ. The CDR3 is made up of 11 amino acids. The CDR3: CASEAGATQYF. CDR3 nucleotide sequence: TGCGCCAGCGAGGCGGGAGCGACCCAGTACTTC.

This clone occurred a few times. The genes are TRBV19 and TRBJ2-7; 7 nucleotides agree with TRBD2. The CDR3 length is 15 residues. Trimming at V came to 5 bases and at J to 2 bases, leaving 9 bases not matched to a gene. CDR1 and CDR2 from the germline V gene are LNHDA and SQIVND (reference sequence). The CDR3 sequence is CASSSTGTTTYEQYF. CDR3 bases: TGTGCCAGTAGTTCTACCGGGACTACCACCTACGAGCAGTACTTC.

This clone was counted a few times. The rearrangement joins TRBV7-6 to TRBJ2-2; 10 positions match TRBD2. Germline loops: CDR1 SGHVS, CDR2 FNYEAQ. The CDR3 extends over 15 amino acids. Trimming cost V 8 bases and J 7 bases; bases outside gene matches: 10. CDR3 sequence reads: CASARLAGAGGELFF. In nucleotides, the CDR3 is TGTGCCAGCGCCCGGCTAGCGGGGGCAGGCGGGGAGCTGTTTTTT.

The rearrangement joins TRBV6-5 to TRBJ2-3; D is unclear. With 2 bases removed from V and 1 base from J, the gap between germline ends came to 7 bases. Per the germline V gene, CDR1 is MNHEY and CDR2 is SVGAGI. CDR3 length: 14 residues. The CDR3 protein is CASSYSLGTDTQYF. As DNA, the CDR3 is TGTGCCAGCAGTTACAGCCTAGGCACAGATACGCAGTATTTT.

This clone was picked up one time. The chain employs TRBV7-9 and TRBJ1-1; D unresolved. The CDR3 runs to 14 residues. Per the germline V gene, CDR1 is SEHNR and CDR2 is FQNEAQ (reference sequence). Trimming took off 3 bases at V and 2 bases at J, with 10 bases between the two ends. CDR3 in amino acids: CASSFPTRNTEAFF. The CDR3 DNA sequence: TGTGCCAGCAGCTTCCCGACACGAAACACTGAAGCTTTCTTT.

This clone was found a few times. The rearrangement links TRBV2 to TRBJ2-3, with D unclear. Trimming took 6 bases from V and 5 from J, leaving 9 bases between them. The V gene's germline CDR1 is SNHLY and CDR2 FYNNEI. The CDR3 contains 12 residues. The CDR3 nucleotides read TGTGCCAGCAGAATAGCAGGAGATACGCAGTATTTT. It encodes CASRIAGDTQYF.